This T cell receptor (beta chain) was documented in a study of shared clonotypes between healthy human individuals. Background on the study: CD4 naive and memory got three plates each, CD8 naive two, CD8 memory one.

In the case of this clone: Its antigen is not known.

Notes on the study in general: Blood was the only sampled material, and tissue repertoires likely differ.

200 to 250 ng DNA, approximately 30,000 T cell genomes, went into each sorted-subset replicate PCR. Some clones are missing from TCRdb's copy, which holds only in-frame ones; the method was immunoSEQ multiplex PCR. Here the sample spans 2.5 million or so clones, approximately 90% being singletons. Germline trimming cut 4 bases from V and 2 bases from J; bases unmatched to any gene: 9. Germline-derived CDR1 and CDR2 are MGHRA and YSYEKL. This CDR3 has 17 residues. The sequencing sample was made of naive CD4+ T cells sorted from blood. Subset denoted: CD45RA+ positively selected. This sequence originates from a man younger than 35 in good health. The chain combines TRBV4-1 with TRBJ2-3; the match to TRBD1 covers 10 bases. CDR3 amino acids: CASSRPDRGLDTDTQYF. For the CDR3, the DNA is TGCGCCAGCAGCCGACCCGACAGGGGGCTAGACACAGATACGCAGTATTTT.